The rows below give T cell receptor beta chains drawn from one sample of a study of shared clonotypes between healthy human individuals. This table comes from immunoSEQ multiplex PCR, and its TCRdb copy is limited to in-frame clones, with some not included. The profile shows 2 million to 3 million clones, roughly 93% of them singletons. Sequenced material: naive CD4+ T cells from PBMCs. These receptors were collected from a man aged 18 to 35 in good health. Some clones in this sample may be carry-over from other donors' samples. Each CDR3 is given with its conserved first and last residue. D genes are given only for firm matches.

j_call: TRBJ2-7; v_call: TRBV27; d_call: -; cdr3_nt: TGTGCCAGCAGTTTGGACAGTTCCCTTCCCTACGAGCAGTACTTC; cdr3_aa: CASSLDSSLPYEQYF
j_call: TRBJ2-2; v_call: TRBV7-9; d_call: -; cdr3_nt: TGTGCCAGCAGCCTAAAGGGGATAAGCACCGGGGAGCTGTTTTTT; cdr3_aa: CASSLKGISTGELFF
j_call: TRBJ2-7; v_call: TRBV6-5; d_call: -; cdr3_nt: TGTGCCAGCAGTTTTCAAGCGGGTCCCTACGAGCAGTACTTC; cdr3_aa: CASSFQAGPYEQYF
j_call: TRBJ2-5; v_call: TRBV7-6; d_call: TRBD2; cdr3_nt: TGTGCCAGCAGCTTAGTTCCTAGCGCGGGAGGGGAGACCCAGTACTTC; cdr3_aa: CASSLVPSAGGETQYF
j_call: TRBJ2-7; v_call: TRBV15; d_call: TRBD2; cdr3_nt: TGTGCCACCAGCGTTAGCGGGAGTTGGAACGAGCAGTACTTC; cdr3_aa: CATSVSGSWNEQYF
j_call: TRBJ1-2; v_call: TRBV7-2; d_call: TRBD1; cdr3_nt: TGTGCCAGCAGCACTGCAGGGGGAGGTGGCTACACCTTC; cdr3_aa: CASSTAGGGGYTF
j_call: TRBJ2-7; v_call: TRBV25-1; d_call: -; cdr3_nt: TGTGCCAGCAGTGACCTGGGAAAGGCTTCCTACGAGCAGTACTTC; cdr3_aa: CASSDLGKASYEQYF
j_call: TRBJ2-1; v_call: TRBV2; d_call: -; cdr3_nt: TGTGCCAGCAGCCCAGCGCCGGGGGCGATGGACAATGAGCAGTTCTTC; cdr3_aa: CASSPAPGAMDNEQFF
j_call: TRBJ1-4; v_call: TRBV5-1; d_call: -; cdr3_nt: TGCGCCAGCAGCTTGGGGCAAAGGGTTACTAATGAAAAACTGTTTTTT; cdr3_aa: CASSLGQRVTNEKLFF
j_call: TRBJ2-7; v_call: TRBV28; d_call: TRBD2; cdr3_nt: TGTGCCAGCATAGCGGGAGATGGGCACGAGCAGTACTTC; cdr3_aa: CASIAGDGHEQYF
j_call: TRBJ2-1; v_call: TRBV9; d_call: TRBD2; cdr3_nt: TGTGCCAGCAGCACAAGTCCCGGGACTAGCAGGAGATCCTACAATGAGCAGTTCTTC; cdr3_aa: CASSTSPGTSRRSYNEQFF
j_call: TRBJ2-3; v_call: TRBV9; d_call: -; cdr3_nt: TGTGCCAGCAGCGTTAGGAGCGCCCAGGGAGCAGATACGCAGTATTTT; cdr3_aa: CASSVRSAQGADTQYF
j_call: TRBJ1-1; v_call: TRBV5-1; d_call: -; cdr3_nt: TGCGCCAGCAGCTTAGGGCCGGAATCCACTGAAGCTTTCTTT; cdr3_aa: CASSLGPESTEAFF
j_call: TRBJ2-3; v_call: TRBV28; d_call: -; cdr3_nt: TGTGCCAGCAGGCCTACTAGTGTGCCAGATACGCAGTATTTT; cdr3_aa: CASRPTSVPDTQYF
j_call: TRBJ1-5; v_call: TRBV5-1; d_call: -; cdr3_nt: TGCGCCAGCAGCCTGACGGGGTATCAGCCCCAGCATTTT; cdr3_aa: CASSLTGYQPQHF
j_call: TRBJ1-2; v_call: TRBV7-3; d_call: -; cdr3_nt: TGTGCCAGCAGCTTAGCTTGGGGTTCCAACTATGGCTACACCTTC; cdr3_aa: CASSLAWGSNYGYTF
j_call: TRBJ2-2; v_call: TRBV5-1; d_call: -; cdr3_nt: TGCGCCAGCAGCCAGAGATGGGACACCGGGGAGCTGTTTTTT; cdr3_aa: CASSQRWDTGELFF
j_call: TRBJ1-4; v_call: TRBV28; d_call: TRBD1; cdr3_nt: TGTGCCAGCAGTCCACAGGGGGCAACTAATGAAAAACTGTTTTTT; cdr3_aa: CASSPQGATNEKLFF